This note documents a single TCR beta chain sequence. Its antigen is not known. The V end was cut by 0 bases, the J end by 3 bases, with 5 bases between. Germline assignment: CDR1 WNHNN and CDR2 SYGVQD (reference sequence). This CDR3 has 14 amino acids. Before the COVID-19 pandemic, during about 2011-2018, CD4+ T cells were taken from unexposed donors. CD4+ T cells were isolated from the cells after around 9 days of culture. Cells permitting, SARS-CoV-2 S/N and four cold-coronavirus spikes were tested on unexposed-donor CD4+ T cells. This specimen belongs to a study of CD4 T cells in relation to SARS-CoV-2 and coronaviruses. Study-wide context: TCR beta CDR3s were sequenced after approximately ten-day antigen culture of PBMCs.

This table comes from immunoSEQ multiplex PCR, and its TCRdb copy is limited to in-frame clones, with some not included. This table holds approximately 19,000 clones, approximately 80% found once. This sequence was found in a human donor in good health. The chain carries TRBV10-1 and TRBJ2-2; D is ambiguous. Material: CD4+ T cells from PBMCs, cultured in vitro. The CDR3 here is CASSESADTGELFF. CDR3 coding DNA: TGCGCCAGCAGTGAGTCGGCGGACACCGGGGAGCTGTTTTTT.